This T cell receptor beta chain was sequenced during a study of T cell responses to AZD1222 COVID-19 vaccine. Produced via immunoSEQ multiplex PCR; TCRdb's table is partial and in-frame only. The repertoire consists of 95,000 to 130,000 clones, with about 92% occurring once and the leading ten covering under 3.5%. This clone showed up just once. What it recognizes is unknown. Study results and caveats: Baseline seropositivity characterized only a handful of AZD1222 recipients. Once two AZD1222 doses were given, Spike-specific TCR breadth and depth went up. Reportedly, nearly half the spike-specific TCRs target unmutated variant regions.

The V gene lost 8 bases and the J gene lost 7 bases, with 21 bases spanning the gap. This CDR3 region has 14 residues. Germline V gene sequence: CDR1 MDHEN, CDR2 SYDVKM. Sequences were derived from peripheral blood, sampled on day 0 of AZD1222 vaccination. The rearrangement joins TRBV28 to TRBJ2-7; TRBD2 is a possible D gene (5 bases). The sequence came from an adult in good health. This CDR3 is CASEKMSYSGEQYF. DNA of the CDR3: TGTGCCAGCGAAAAGATGAGTTATTCGGGGGAGCAGTACTTC.